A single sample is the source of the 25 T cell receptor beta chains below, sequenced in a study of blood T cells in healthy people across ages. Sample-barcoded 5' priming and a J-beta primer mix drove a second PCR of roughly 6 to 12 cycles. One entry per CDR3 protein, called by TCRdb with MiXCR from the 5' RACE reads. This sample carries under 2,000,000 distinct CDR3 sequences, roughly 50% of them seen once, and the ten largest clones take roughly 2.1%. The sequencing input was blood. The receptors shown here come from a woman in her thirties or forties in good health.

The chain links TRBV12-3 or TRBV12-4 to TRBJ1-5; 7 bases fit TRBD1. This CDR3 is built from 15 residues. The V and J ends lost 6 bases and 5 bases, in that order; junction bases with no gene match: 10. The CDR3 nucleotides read TGTGCCAGCAGACCCTCGGGACAGTGGTATCAGCCCCAGCATTTT. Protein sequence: CASRPSGQWYQPQHF.

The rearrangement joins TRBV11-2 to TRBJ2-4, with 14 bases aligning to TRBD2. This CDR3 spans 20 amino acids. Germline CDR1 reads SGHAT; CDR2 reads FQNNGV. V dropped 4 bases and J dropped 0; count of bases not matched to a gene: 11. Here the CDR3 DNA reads TGTGCCAGCAGCTCTCCTCTGACTAGCGGGGGGGAACTAGCCAAAAACATTCAGTACTTC. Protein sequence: CASSSPLTSGGELAKNIQYF. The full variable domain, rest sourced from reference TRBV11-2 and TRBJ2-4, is EAGVAQSPRYKIIEKRQSVAFWCNPISGHATLYWYQQILGQGPKLLIQFQNNGVVDDSQLPKDRFSAERLKGVDSTLKIQPAKLEDSAVYLCASSSPLTSGGELAKNIQYFGAGTRLSVL.

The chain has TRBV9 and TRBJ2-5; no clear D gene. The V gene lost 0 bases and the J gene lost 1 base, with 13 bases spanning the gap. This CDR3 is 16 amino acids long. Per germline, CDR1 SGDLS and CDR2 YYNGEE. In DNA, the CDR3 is TGTGCCAGCAGCGTAGGAGTCGTAAAATTCCAAGAGACCCAGTACTTC. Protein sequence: CASSVGVVKFQETQYF.

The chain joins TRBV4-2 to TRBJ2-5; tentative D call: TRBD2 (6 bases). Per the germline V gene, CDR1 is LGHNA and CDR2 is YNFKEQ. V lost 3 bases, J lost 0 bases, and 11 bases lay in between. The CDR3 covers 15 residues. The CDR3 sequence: CASSHLRDYQETQYF. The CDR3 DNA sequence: TGTGCCAGCAGCCACCTTCGGGACTACCAAGAGACCCAGTACTTC.

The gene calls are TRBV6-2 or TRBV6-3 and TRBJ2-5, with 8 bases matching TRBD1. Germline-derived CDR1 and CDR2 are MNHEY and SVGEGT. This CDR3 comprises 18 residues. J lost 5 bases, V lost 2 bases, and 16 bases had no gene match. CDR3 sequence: CASSYRTGKGEWKETQYF. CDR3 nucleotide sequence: TGTGCCAGCAGTTACCGGACAGGGAAGGGGGAGTGGAAGGAGACCCAGTACTTC.

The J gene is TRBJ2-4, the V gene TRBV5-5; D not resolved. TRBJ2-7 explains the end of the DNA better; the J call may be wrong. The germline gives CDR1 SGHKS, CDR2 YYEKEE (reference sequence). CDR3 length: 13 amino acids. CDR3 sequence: CASSVSRNYEQYF. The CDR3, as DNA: TGTGCCAGCAGCGTAAGCAGGAACTACGAGCAGTACTTC.

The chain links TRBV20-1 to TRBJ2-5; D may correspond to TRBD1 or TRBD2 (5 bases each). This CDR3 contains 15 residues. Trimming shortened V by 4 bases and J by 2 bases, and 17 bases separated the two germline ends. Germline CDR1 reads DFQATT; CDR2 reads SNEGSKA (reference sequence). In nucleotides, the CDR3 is TGCAGTGCTAAGGCCGGGACCCCGTTGCAAGAGACCCAGTACTTC. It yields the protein CSAKAGTPLQETQYF.

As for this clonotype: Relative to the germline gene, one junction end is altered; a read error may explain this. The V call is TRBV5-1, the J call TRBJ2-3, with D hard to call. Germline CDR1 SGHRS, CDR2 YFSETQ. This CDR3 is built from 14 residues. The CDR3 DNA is TGCGCCAGCGGCTTGGGCCCCTCGTCAGATACGCAGTATTTT. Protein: CASGLGPSSDTQYF.

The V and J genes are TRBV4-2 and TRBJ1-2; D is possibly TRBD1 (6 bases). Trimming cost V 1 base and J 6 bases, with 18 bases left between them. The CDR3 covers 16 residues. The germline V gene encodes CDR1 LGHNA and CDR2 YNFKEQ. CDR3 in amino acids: CASSQGHRGRGDGYTF. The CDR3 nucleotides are TGTGCCAGCAGCCAAGGACATCGGGGGCGAGGGGATGGCTACACCTTC.

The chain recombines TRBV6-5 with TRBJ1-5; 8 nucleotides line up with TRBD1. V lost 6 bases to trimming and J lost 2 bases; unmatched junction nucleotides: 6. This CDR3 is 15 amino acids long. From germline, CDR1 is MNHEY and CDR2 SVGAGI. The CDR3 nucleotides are TGTGCCAGCAGCCCCAGGGGGCCTGGCAATCAGCCCCAGCATTTT. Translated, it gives CASSPRGPGNQPQHF.

As DNA, the CDR3 is TGCAGTGCTCCCGAGGAGGGGTTTAGCGAAAAACTGTTTTTT. It yields the protein CSAPEEGFSEKLFF. This chain connects TRBV20-1 to TRBJ1-4; D might be TRBD1 (5 bases). Germline V gene data show CDR1 as DFQATT and CDR2 as SNEGSKA (reference sequence). This CDR3 is built from 14 residues. V was trimmed by 5 bases and J by 8 bases, leaving 18 bases between them.

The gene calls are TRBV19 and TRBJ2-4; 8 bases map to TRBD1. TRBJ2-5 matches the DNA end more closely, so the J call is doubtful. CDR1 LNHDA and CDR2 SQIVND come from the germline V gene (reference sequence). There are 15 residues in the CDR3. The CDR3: CASRGQATRGETQYF. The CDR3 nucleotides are TGTGCCAGTCGGGGACAGGCAACAAGGGGAGAGACCCAGTACTTC.

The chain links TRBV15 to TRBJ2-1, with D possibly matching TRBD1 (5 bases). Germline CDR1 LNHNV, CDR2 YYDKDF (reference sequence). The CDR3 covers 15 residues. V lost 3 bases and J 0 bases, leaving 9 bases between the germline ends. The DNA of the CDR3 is TGTGCCACCAGCAGTGGGGCGTTCTCCTACAATGAGCAGTTCTTC. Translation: CATSSGAFSYNEQFF.

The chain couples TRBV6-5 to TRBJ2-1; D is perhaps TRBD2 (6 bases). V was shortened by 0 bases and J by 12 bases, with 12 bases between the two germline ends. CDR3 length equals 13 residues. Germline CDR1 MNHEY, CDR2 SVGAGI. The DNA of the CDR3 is TGTGCCAGCAGTTACTCAATCCCGGAGGGGCAGTTCTTC. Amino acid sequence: CASSYSIPEGQFF.

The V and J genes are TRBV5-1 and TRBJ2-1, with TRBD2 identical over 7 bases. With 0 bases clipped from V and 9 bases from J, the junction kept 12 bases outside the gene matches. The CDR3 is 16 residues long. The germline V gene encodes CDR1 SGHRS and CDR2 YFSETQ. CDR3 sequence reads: CASSLGAGSQLGEQFF. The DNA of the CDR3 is TGCGCCAGCAGCTTGGGAGCGGGGAGTCAGTTAGGTGAGCAGTTCTTC.

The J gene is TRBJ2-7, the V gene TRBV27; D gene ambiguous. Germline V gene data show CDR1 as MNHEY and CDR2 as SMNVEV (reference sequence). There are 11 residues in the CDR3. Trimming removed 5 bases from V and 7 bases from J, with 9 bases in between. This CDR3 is CASSEYNEQYF. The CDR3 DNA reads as TGTGCCAGCAGTGAGTACAATGAGCAGTACTTC.

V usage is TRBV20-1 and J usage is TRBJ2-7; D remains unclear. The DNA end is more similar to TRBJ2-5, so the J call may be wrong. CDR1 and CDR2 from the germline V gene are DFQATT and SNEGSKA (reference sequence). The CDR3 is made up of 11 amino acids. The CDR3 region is CSASHGETQYF. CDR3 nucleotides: TGCAGTGCTAGTCACGGGGAGACCCAGTACTTC.

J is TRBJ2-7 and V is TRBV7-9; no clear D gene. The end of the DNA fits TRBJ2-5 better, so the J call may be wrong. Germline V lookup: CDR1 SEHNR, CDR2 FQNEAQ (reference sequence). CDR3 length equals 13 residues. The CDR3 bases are TGTGCCAGCAGCTTAGCGAATAGGGAGACCCAGTACTTC. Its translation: CASSLANRETQYF.

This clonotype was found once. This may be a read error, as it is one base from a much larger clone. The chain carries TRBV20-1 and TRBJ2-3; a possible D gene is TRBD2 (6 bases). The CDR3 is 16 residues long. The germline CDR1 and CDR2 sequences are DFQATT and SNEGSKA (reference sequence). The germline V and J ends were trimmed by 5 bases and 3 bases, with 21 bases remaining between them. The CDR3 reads CSAPLRRALTTDTQYF. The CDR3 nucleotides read TGCAGTGCTCCCCTCCGGAGGGCCCTAACAACAGATACGCAGTATTTT.

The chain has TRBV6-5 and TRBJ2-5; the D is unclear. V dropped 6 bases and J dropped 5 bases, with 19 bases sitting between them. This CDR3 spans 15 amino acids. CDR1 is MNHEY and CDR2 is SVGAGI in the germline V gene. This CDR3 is CASSLTPSLLETQYF. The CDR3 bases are TGTGCCAGCAGCCTCACCCCGAGCCTTTTGGAGACCCAGTACTTC.

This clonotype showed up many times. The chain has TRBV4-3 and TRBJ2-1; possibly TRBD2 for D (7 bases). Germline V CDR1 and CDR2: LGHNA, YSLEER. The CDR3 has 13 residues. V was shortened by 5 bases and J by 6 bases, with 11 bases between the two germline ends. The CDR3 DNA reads TGCGCCAGCAGCGGGGGGGCATTCAATGAGCAGTTCTTC. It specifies CASSGGAFNEQFF.

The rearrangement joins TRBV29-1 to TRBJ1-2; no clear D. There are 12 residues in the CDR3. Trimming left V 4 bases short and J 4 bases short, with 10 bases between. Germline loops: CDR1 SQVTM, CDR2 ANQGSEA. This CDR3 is CSVGAESYGYTF. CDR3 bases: TGCAGCGTTGGGGCGGAATCCTATGGCTACACCTTC.

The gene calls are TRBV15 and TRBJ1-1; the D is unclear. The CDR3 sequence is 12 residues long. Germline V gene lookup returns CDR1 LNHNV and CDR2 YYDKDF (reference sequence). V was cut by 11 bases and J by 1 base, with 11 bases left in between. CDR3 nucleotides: TGTGCCGTCCAATCTGCGAACACTGAAGCTTTCTTT. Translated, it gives CAVQSANTEAFF.

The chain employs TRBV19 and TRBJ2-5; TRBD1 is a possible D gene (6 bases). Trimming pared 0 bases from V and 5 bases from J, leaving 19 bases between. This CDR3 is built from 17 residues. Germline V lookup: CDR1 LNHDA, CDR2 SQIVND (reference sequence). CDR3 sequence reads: CASSIETADRLRETQYF. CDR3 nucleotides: TGTGCCAGTAGTATAGAGACCGCGGACAGACTCCGGGAGACCCAGTACTTC.

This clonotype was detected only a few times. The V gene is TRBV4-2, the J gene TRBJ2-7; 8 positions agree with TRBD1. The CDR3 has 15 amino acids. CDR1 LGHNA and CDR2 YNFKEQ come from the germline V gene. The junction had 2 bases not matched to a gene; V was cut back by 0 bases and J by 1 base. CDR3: CASSQEDRVSYEQYF. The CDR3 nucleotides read TGTGCCAGCAGCCAAGAGGACAGGGTATCCTACGAGCAGTACTTC.